This entry features one TCR beta chain sequence. This specimen belongs to a study of glioma-infiltrating T cells after dendritic cell vaccination. Study as a whole: Treatment, given 2003 to 2012, was autologous tumor lysate-pulsed dendritic cell vaccination. Dendritic cells derived from monocytes and pulsed with autologous tumor lysate formed the vaccine.

As to time point: after dendritic cell vaccination, including at tumor progression/relapse. Only patients with spare fresh-frozen tumor and over two years of follow-up were included. PBMC sampling occurred before vaccination, two weeks after the third dose, and at progression. TCRdb keeps only in-frame clones here, not all; method: immunoSEQ multiplex PCR. There are roughly 85,000 clones in the sample; about 85% occur only once, and 8.5% lies in the top ten. From germline, CDR1 is LGHNA and CDR2 YSLEER. Deletions cut 1 base from V and 0 bases from J, with 7 bases between. The CDR3 runs 14 residues. This specimen was blood, taken after dendritic cell vaccination. This rearrangement joins TRBV4-3 to TRBJ2-7; unclear D gene. The source is a human donor with glioblastoma. The CDR3 DNA is TGCGCCAGCAGCCAAGGCCGGAGCTCCTACGAGCAGTACTTC. It translates to CASSQGRSSYEQYF.